This TCR beta chain came from a study of identical twins. The CDR3 sequence is 18 residues long. The junction had 17 bases not matched to a gene; V was cut back by 0 bases and J by 4 bases. Germline V gene data show CDR1 as DFQATT and CDR2 as SNEGSKA (reference sequence). Notes on the study in general: For out-of-frame alpha sequences shared by twins, low generation probability was in excess. Out-of-frame TCR alpha sharing observed in monozygotic twins exceeded model estimates.

It was template switching that added a universal primer site, and there were unique molecular identifiers on the cDNA. MiXCR was run by TCRdb on the 5' RACE reads, yielding one entry per CDR3 protein. The top ten clones hold about 0.27% of a sample with around 1.7 million distinct CDR3 sequences, about 31% of them seen once. As to this clonotype: The antigen remains undetermined.

Specimen: cord blood. This clonotype was obtained from a newborn girl in good health. The chain employs TRBV20-1 and TRBJ2-7, with TRBD1 matching 8 bases. The CDR3 region has the DNA TGCAGTGCTAGAGATCAGGGACAGGCCCCCGCAGCCGGGTACGAGCAGTACTTC. It yields the protein CSARDQGQAPAAGYEQYF.